These T cell receptor beta chains were read from a single sample in a study of cytomegalovirus exposure and HLA in healthy donors. Sequenced by immunoSEQ multiplex PCR; TCRdb stores in-frame clones only, minus some. The repertoire holds about 130,000 clones, with approximately 89% as singletons. What was sequenced was PBMCs. The receptors originated from a man aged 30 to 45 in good health and CMV-seronegative. The CDR3 runs from the conserved cysteine through the conserved F or W. A D gene is named only where the DNA matches it firmly. Only some rows state a clone size, as once, few, many or a class for expanded clones.

j_call,clone_size,d_call,v_call,cdr3_nt,cdr3_aa
TRBJ2-1,-,-,TRBV7-2,TGTGCCAGCAGTACCAGATACAATGAGCAGTTCTTC,CASSTRYNEQFF
TRBJ1-2,-,-,TRBV6-5,TGTGCCAGCAGTTACGGGCAGGCGGGCGGCTACACCTTC,CASSYGQAGGYTF
TRBJ2-7,-,-,TRBV19,TGTGCCAGTACTCAGAGGGTATCAGGGGCCTACGAGCAGTACTTC,CASTQRVSGAYEQYF
TRBJ2-3,-,TRBD1,TRBV7-8,TGTGCCAGCAGCTTACCGGGACAGGCAAGCACAGATACGCAGTATTTT,CASSLPGQASTDTQYF
TRBJ2-2,-,-,TRBV11-2,TGTGCCAGCAGCTACCAACAGGGAGTAAACACCGGGGAGCTGTTTTTT,CASSYQQGVNTGELFF
TRBJ2-1,-,TRBD2,TRBV27,TGTGCCAGCAGTCCCGCGCGGGGGGGAAATGAGCAGTTCTTC,CASSPARGGNEQFF
TRBJ2-1,-,TRBD2,TRBV11-2,TGTGCCAGCAGCATCATGGCGGGGGGTATCAATGAGCAGTTCTTC,CASSIMAGGINEQFF
TRBJ2-1,-,-,TRBV7-3,TGTGCCAGCAGCTTATCCCTAGACGAGGGGGATGAGCAGTTCTTC,CASSLSLDEGDEQFF
TRBJ2-2,-,TRBD2,TRBV5-1,TGCGCCAGCAGCCTAAAGCGGGGGAGGACCGGGGAGCTGTTTTTT,CASSLKRGRTGELFF
TRBJ2-7,-,-,TRBV28,TGTGCCGCCTCCCTAGCCCGCTCCTACGAGCAGTACTTC,CAASLARSYEQYF
TRBJ1-6,few,-,TRBV4-1,TGCGCCAGCAGCCAAGATTGGACAGACTATTCACCCCTCCACTTT,CASSQDWTDYSPLHF